Below, 22 T cell receptor beta chains from the same sample are listed, as sequenced in a study of cytomegalovirus exposure and HLA in healthy donors. The PCR was carried out with 60 Vbeta primers and 13 Jbeta primers. Here immunoSEQ multiplex PCR was the method, and the copy in TCRdb shows in-frame clones only, minus some. The table records approximately 300,000 clones, 84% of them present only once. The material sequenced was PBMCs. The receptor source for this set is a woman aged 40 to 50 in good health and CMV-seropositive.

This clone was counted once. The rearrangement uses TRBV5-1 and TRBJ2-1; 10 positions agree with TRBD2. V lost 0 bases and J lost 10; bases outside the gene matches: 10. This CDR3 region has 16 residues. Germline V CDR1 and CDR2: SGHRS, YFSETQ. The CDR3 sequence: CASSLVSSGSIGEQFF. As DNA, the CDR3 is TGCGCCAGCAGCTTGGTTTCTAGCGGGAGTATCGGAGAGCAGTTCTTC.

The rearrangement uses TRBV29-1 and TRBJ2-3, with D maybe TRBD1 (6 bases). In germline, CDR1 is SQVTM, CDR2 ANQGSEA. V was trimmed by 5 bases and J by 3 bases, leaving 9 bases between them. This CDR3 has 12 residues. CDR3 sequence reads: CSVLDSTDTQYF. In nucleotides, the CDR3 is TGCAGCGTTCTGGACAGTACAGATACGCAGTATTTT.

The rearrangement uses TRBV4-1 and TRBJ2-3; D is ambiguous. Germline assignment: CDR1 MGHRA and CDR2 YSYEKL. This CDR3 comprises 13 residues. V lost 0 bases and J 7 bases, leaving 8 bases between the germline ends. The CDR3 DNA is TGCGCCAGCAGCCAAGATATCAGAAATACGCAGTATTTT. This translates into CASSQDIRNTQYF.

The chain combines TRBV7-8 with TRBJ2-7, with TRBD2 as a possible D gene (5 bases). Germline CDR1 and CDR2: SGHVS and FQNEAQ. V dropped 0 bases and J dropped 5 bases, with 14 bases sitting between them. The CDR3 length is 15 residues. DNA of the CDR3: TGTGCCAGCAGCTTAGCGGCAAGGGAGACCGACGAGCAGTACTTC. Its protein product is CASSLAARETDEQYF.

The V call is TRBV30, the J call TRBJ2-3; weak D call: TRBD2 (6 bases). Trimming cost V 0 bases and J 4 bases, with 20 bases left between them. Germline V gene lookup returns CDR1 GTSNPN and CDR2 SVGIG (reference sequence). The CDR3 spans 17 residues. CDR3 coding DNA: TGTGCCTGGAGTGTAGCGAGGACTACATCTTTCTCAGATACGCAGTATTTT. Its protein is CAWSVARTTSFSDTQYF.

V gene TRBV7-2 combines with J gene TRBJ2-7, with 7 bases matching TRBD1. The V segment lost 3 bases and the J segment 3 bases; nucleotides outside the gene matches: 2. CDR3 size: 13 residues. Germline lookup yields CDR1 SGHTA and CDR2 FQGNSA. CDR3 in DNA: TGTGCCAGCAGCTTCGGGACAGACTACGAGCAGTACTTC. This sequence encodes CASSFGTDYEQYF. Variable domain in full (rest from reference TRBV7-2 and TRBJ2-7): GAGVSQSPSNKVTEKGKDVELRCDPISGHTALYWYRQSLGQGLEFLIYFQGNSAPDKSGLPSDRFSAERTGGSVSTLTIQRTQQEDSAVYLCASSFGTDYEQYFGPGTRLTVT.

J is TRBJ2-5 and V is TRBV2; 9 bases align to TRBD1. J gave up 4 bases and V 3 bases, and 6 bases lay outside the gene matches. Germline values: CDR1 SNHLY, CDR2 FYNNEI. This CDR3 has 15 residues. The CDR3 nucleotides are TGTGCCAGCAGTGAGAGGACAGGGGCGCGAGAGACCCAGTACTTC. Its protein is CASSERTGARETQYF.

The chain carries TRBV6-6 and TRBJ2-5; 13 bases are shared with TRBD2. The CDR3 length is 16 residues. Germline V gene data show CDR1 as MNHNY and CDR2 as SVGAGI (reference sequence). The V segment lost 2 bases and the J segment 1 base; nucleotides outside the gene matches: 1. In DNA, the CDR3 is TGTGCCAGCAGTTACGGGACTAGCGGGGCCCAAGAGACCCAGTACTTC. Its translation is CASSYGTSGAQETQYF.

V and J are TRBV5-1 and TRBJ2-7, with 9 bases that match TRBD2. The CDR3 length is 16 residues. V lost 4 bases, J lost 4 bases, and 12 bases stayed unmatched. Germline V CDR1 and CDR2: SGHRS, YFSETQ. CDR3 residues: CASSPEGGRAGYEQYF. As DNA, the CDR3 is TGCGCCAGCAGCCCAGAAGGCGGGAGGGCAGGTTACGAGCAGTACTTC.

The CDR3 loop is CASSARQGDYGYTF. In DNA, the CDR3 is TGTGCCAGCAGCGCCCGGCAGGGGGACTATGGCTACACCTTC. The V call is TRBV7-9, the J call TRBJ1-2, with 7 positions matching TRBD1. CDR1 is SEHNR, CDR2 FQNEAQ, per germline (reference sequence). V trimming: 5 bases; J trimming: 3 bases; junction bases outside the gene matches: 6. This CDR3 has 14 residues.

V is TRBV30 and J is TRBJ2-5, with D unclear. Deletions cut 2 bases from V and 1 base from J, with 8 bases between. Germline lookup yields CDR1 GTSNPN and CDR2 SVGIG (reference sequence). The CDR3 loop spans 13 amino acids. This chain's CDR3 is CAWSRLFQETQYF. The CDR3 DNA reads as TGTGCCTGGAGTAGACTCTTCCAAGAGACCCAGTACTTC.

The rearrangement joins TRBV27 to TRBJ1-2; D is unresolved. Trimming stripped 7 bases from V and 5 bases from J, with 20 bases between. This CDR3 is built from 15 residues. Germline values: CDR1 MNHEY, CDR2 SMNVEV (reference sequence). The CDR3 coding sequence is TGTGCCAGCAACCCCGCCATGGGCCAGTGGTATGGCTACACCTTC. This encodes CASNPAMGQWYGYTF.

The V and J genes are TRBV9 and TRBJ1-4; D may be TRBD1 (5 bases). Per the germline V gene, CDR1 is SGDLS and CDR2 is YYNGEE. This CDR3 is 14 amino acids long. Trimming removed 4 bases at V and 5 bases at J, with 12 bases between. The CDR3 is CASSRAGQNEKLFF. DNA of the CDR3: TGTGCCAGCAGCCGAGCAGGACAAAATGAAAAACTGTTTTTT.

The V call is TRBV7-2, the J call TRBJ2-3; a possible D gene is TRBD1 (6 bases). The CDR3 sequence is 18 residues long. Germline CDR1 SGHTA, CDR2 FQGNSA. V was pared by 1 base and J by 2 bases, with 19 bases between. DNA of the CDR3: TGTGCCAGCAGCTTAGTAGAATTGTGGGGGCGCGCCACAGATACGCAGTATTTT. Translating it yields CASSLVELWGRATDTQYF.

The chain employs TRBV5-1 and TRBJ2-3, with 9 nucleotides matching TRBD2. Looked up from germline, CDR1 is SGHRS and CDR2 is YFSETQ. The ends lost 4 bases at V and 5 bases at J; junction bases unmatched: 8. This CDR3 comprises 15 residues. The CDR3 nucleotides read TGCGCCAGCAGCCTTAGCGGGAGTCCTGAAGATACGCAGTATTTT. This codes for CASSLSGSPEDTQYF.

This clone was detected only once. The chain combines TRBV6-6 with TRBJ1-5; no definite D call. Germline-derived CDR1 and CDR2 are MNHNY and SVGAGI (reference sequence). The length of the CDR3 is 12 residues. With 0 bases removed from V and 10 bases from J, the gap between germline ends came to 7 bases. Here the CDR3 reads CASSYSAGPQHF. In DNA form, the CDR3 reads TGTGCCAGCAGTTACTCGGCAGGCCCCCAGCATTTT.

The J gene is TRBJ2-1, the V gene TRBV7-2, with D unresolved. Germline-derived CDR1 and CDR2 are SGHTA and FQGNSA. Trimming took 1 base from V and 5 from J, leaving 3 bases between them. This CDR3 comprises 12 residues. The CDR3 reads CASSLGHNEQFF. DNA for the CDR3: TGTGCCAGCAGCTTAGGGCACAATGAGCAGTTCTTC. The whole variable domain, filled in from reference TRBV7-2 and TRBJ2-1, reads GAGVSQSPSNKVTEKGKDVELRCDPISGHTALYWYRQSLGQGLEFLIYFQGNSAPDKSGLPSDRFSAERTGGSVSTLTIQRTQQEDSAVYLCASSLGHNEQFFGPGTRLTVL.

This clone has a single count. The genes are TRBV4-3 and TRBJ2-7; TRBD1 matches 7 bases. V shed 6 bases and J 1 base; nucleotides not matched to a gene: 9. Germline V gene sequence: CDR1 LGHNA, CDR2 YSLEER. The CDR3 extends over 15 amino acids. CDR3 in amino acids: CASRRDSQGSYEQYF. In DNA, the CDR3 is TGCGCCAGCAGACGCGACTCACAGGGGTCCTACGAGCAGTACTTC.

The V gene is TRBV20-1, the J gene TRBJ1-2, with 7 positions matching TRBD1. The J segment lost 7 bases and the V segment lost 3 bases, leaving 2 bases of the junction unmatched. The CDR3 totals 11 residues. The germline CDR1 and CDR2 sequences are DFQATT and SNEGSKA (reference sequence). The CDR3 DNA reads TGCAGTGCTAGTGACAGGGTTGGCTACACCTTC. Encoded protein: CSASDRVGYTF.

J is TRBJ2-7 and V is TRBV25-1; D is unclear. Germline CDR1 and CDR2: MGHDK and SYGVNS. The length of the CDR3 is 11 residues. The V end was cut by 4 bases, the J end by 3 bases, with 4 bases between. The CDR3 region is CASSAYYEQYF. In DNA form, the CDR3 reads TGTGCCAGCAGTGCCTACTACGAGCAGTACTTC.

The chain joins TRBV10-3 to TRBJ1-1; TRBD1 is a possible D gene (6 bases). Germline V gene sequence: CDR1 ENHRY, CDR2 SYGVKD. V lost 10 bases and J 7 bases, leaving 19 bases between the germline ends. The CDR3 contains 13 residues. The CDR3 protein is CANSPFEGGEAFF. DNA for the CDR3: TGTGCCAACAGCCCCTTCGAAGGGGGTGAAGCTTTCTTT.

Here the CDR3 DNA reads TGTGCCAGCAGTTTAAATTCTGTTAGGCGGGAGCAGAGTGAGCAGTTCTTC. Protein product: CASSLNSVRREQSEQFF. This sequence joins TRBV28 and TRBJ2-1, with 7 bases matching TRBD2. The V segment lost 2 bases and the J segment 9 bases; nucleotides outside the gene matches: 16. Germline lookup yields CDR1 MDHEN and CDR2 SYDVKM. The CDR3 totals 17 residues.